What follows is one T cell receptor (beta chain) and its context. The antigen is not known. Clones were sequenced by immunoSEQ multiplex PCR, and TCRdb holds only the in-frame ones, with some missing. The sample contains over 110,000 clones, 70% to 90% of which appear only once. These data originate in a study of T cell responses to AZD1222 COVID-19 vaccine. Findings and limits, study-wide: Baseline seropositives among AZD1222 recipients totaled only five to seven. Spike-specific TCR breadth and depth rose after two AZD1222 doses. Females outnumbered males among donors, who were mostly white British; clonal diversity was possibly underestimated.

The sequencing here drew on peripheral blood, taken on day 0 of AZD1222 vaccination. This receptor was taken from an adult in good health.

The CDR3 DNA reads TGTGCCAGCAGCCAAACTCGTGGCCAGCCCCAGCATTTT. Translation: CASSQTRGQPQHF. This chain connects TRBV3-1 (or the pseudogene TRBV3-2) to TRBJ1-5; no reliable D call. Per the germline V gene, CDR1 is LGHDT and CDR2 is YNNKEL (reference sequence). CDR3 length: 13 amino acids. Trimming pared 2 bases from V and 7 bases from J, leaving 9 bases between.